Shown below are 17 T cell receptor beta chains from a single sample sequenced in a study of T cell clonality in common variable immunodeficiency. TCRdb's table, derived via immunoSEQ multiplex PCR, lists solely in-frame clones and lacks some. The sample was found to contain approximately 75,000 clones, and every one recurs. Sample: peripheral blood mononuclear cells. These receptors were obtained from a person between 18 and 75 years old in good health.

This clone has at least ten counts. Read data end 3 residues before the CDR3 end; the end is taken from the germline J gene. V and J are TRBV24-1 and TRBJ2-3; the D is unclear. Germline CDR1 and CDR2: KGHDR and SFDVKD. V lost 0 bases and J 3 bases, leaving 15 bases between the germline ends. The length of the CDR3 is 17 residues. The CDR3 reads CATSDLQRHPGTDTQYF. Incomplete CDR3 DNA: TGTGCCACCAGTGATTTGCAAAGACACCCTGGGACAGATACG.

This clone was picked up many times. Read data end 3 residues before the CDR3 end; the end is taken from the germline J gene. The V and J genes are TRBV20-1 and TRBJ2-1, with 8 bases fitting TRBD2. This CDR3 has 15 residues. The ends lost 1 base at V and 3 bases at J; junction bases unmatched: 5. In germline, CDR1 is DFQATT, CDR2 SNEGSKA (reference sequence). CDR3 loop: CSARVPGLDYNEQFF. CDR3 DNA (partial): TGCAGTGCTAGAGTCCCGGGACTAGACTACAATGAG.

This clone has a handful of counts. The read stops 3 residues short of the end of the CDR3; the missing end is completed from the germline J gene. The J gene is TRBJ2-3, the V gene TRBV25-1, with 11 bases fitting TRBD1. The CDR3 is 17 residues long. Germline trimming cut 4 bases from V and 1 base from J; bases unmatched to any gene: 7. CDR1 MGHDK and CDR2 SYGVNS come from the germline V gene. CDR3 bases read: TGTGCCAGCAGTGCCCCCGGGACAGGGGGTGGCACAGATACG. It specifies CASSAPGTGGGTDT. Given in full, the CDR3 is CASSAPGTGGGTDTQYF.

This clone was observed many times. Read data end 3 residues before the CDR3 end; the end is taken from the germline J gene. The chain couples TRBV28 to TRBJ1-2, with D possibly being TRBD1 (6 bases). The CDR3 is 13 amino acids. Looked up from germline, CDR1 is MDHEN and CDR2 is SYDVKM. The CDR3 sequence is CASLIGGGRGYTF. The CDR3 DNA, read in part, is TGTGCCAGCCTGATCGGGGGGGGCCGCGGC.

In this sample, this clone turned up many times. The read is 3 residues too short to cover the CDR3 end, so that end is filled in from the germline J gene. V gene TRBV19 combines with J gene TRBJ2-7; 7 bases are shared with TRBD1. The trim removed 6 bases at V and 2 bases at J, leaving 4 bases unmatched. There are 13 residues in the CDR3. Germline CDR1 LNHDA, CDR2 SQIVND (reference sequence). CDR3 DNA (partial): TGTGCCAGTAGCAAGACAGGGACCTACGAG. This encodes CASSKTGTYE. From start to end, the CDR3 is CASSKTGTYEQYF.

This clone was observed many times. The observed sequence ends 3 residues before the CDR3 terminus, with the missing tail filled in from the germline J gene. The V call is TRBV7-8, the J call TRBJ1-6; 8 bases map to TRBD1. CDR1 is SGHVS and CDR2 is FQNEAQ in the germline V gene. This CDR3 is built from 13 residues. V shed 6 bases and J 12 bases; nucleotides not matched to a gene: 7. The CDR3: CASRYRGELPLHF. The CDR3 DNA, read in part, is TGTGCCAGCAGATACAGGGGGGAGCTACCC.

This clone was recorded many times. The read halts 3 residues ahead of the CDR3 end, with the missing end drawn from the germline J gene. This chain connects TRBV6-2 or TRBV6-3 to TRBJ2-3; no firm D call. V lost 3 bases and J lost 1, with 8 bases in between. Germline CDR1 and CDR2: MNHEY and SVGEGT. The CDR3 is made up of 14 amino acids. The sequenced CDR3 bases are TGTGCCAGCAGTTATGTTGCAGGCACAGATACG. This encodes CASSYVAGTDT. The whole CDR3 sequence reads CASSYVAGTDTQYF.

This clone was observed at least ten times. With the read ending 3 residues before the CDR3 end, the germline J gene is used to fill in that end. The rearrangement joins TRBV5-1 to TRBJ2-3; no definite D call. The CDR3 loop spans 16 amino acids. Germline V CDR1 and CDR2: SGHRS, YFSETQ. Trimming cost V 0 bases and J 5 bases, with 16 bases left between them. The CDR3 sequence is CASSLVTALRVDTQYF. The covered CDR3 bases are TGCGCCAGCAGCTTGGTTACAGCCTTAAGGGTAGATACG.

The table lists this clone with many counts. The sequenced fragment ends 3 residues before the CDR3 boundary, so the rest is inferred from the germline J gene. The chain carries TRBV6-2 or TRBV6-3 and TRBJ2-1, with 8 positions matching TRBD2. Germline assignment: CDR1 MNHEY and CDR2 SVGEGT. The CDR3 covers 16 residues. Trimming removed 2 bases from V and 6 bases from J; junction bases left unmatched: 9. The CDR3: CASSYPSGSWGNEQFF. The sequenced part of the CDR3 DNA is TGTGCCAGCAGTTACCCGAGCGGGAGTTGGGGCAATGAG.

This clone was observed many times. The read ends 3 residues shy of where the CDR3 ends; the end is completed using the germline J gene. The chain couples TRBV5-1 to TRBJ1-1; 7 bases map to TRBD1. From germline, CDR1 is SGHRS and CDR2 YFSETQ. This CDR3 region has 15 residues. After removal of 6 bases from V and 1 base from J, the junction contained 9 bases not matched to a gene. The sequenced part of the CDR3 DNA is TGCGCCAGCAACCCCGGGACAGTCCCGAACACTGAA. Protein product: CASNPGTVPNTE. The whole CDR3 region reads CASNPGTVPNTEAFF.

This clone was seen many times. The CDR3 end is not reached by the read, which stops 3 residues before it; the germline J gene fills it in. V is TRBV18 and J is TRBJ2-3; weak D call: TRBD1 (7 bases). Per germline, CDR1 KGHSH and CDR2 LQKENI. The CDR3 spans 16 residues. Deletions cut 3 bases from V and 0 bases from J, with 13 bases between. The CDR3 loop reads CASSPRGTASTDTQYF. The covered CDR3 bases are TGTGCCAGCTCACCTCGCGGGACAGCCAGCACAGATACG.

This clone was detected many times. The CDR3 goes on 3 residues after the read ends, and that part is filled in from the germline J gene. The chain joins TRBV20-1 to TRBJ2-3, with D perhaps matching TRBD2 (6 bases). Germline CDR1 is DFQATT and CDR2 is SNEGSKA (reference sequence). V dropped 5 bases and J dropped 2 bases, with 8 bases sitting between them. The CDR3 is 12 amino acids. The sequenced CDR3 bases are TGCAGTGCTCGGACTACCACAGATACG. It specifies CSARTTTDT. The full CDR3 protein reads CSARTTTDTQYF.

This clone was seen many times. The sequenced fragment ends 3 residues before the CDR3 boundary, so the rest is inferred from the germline J gene. The V gene is TRBV18, the J gene TRBJ2-7, with D tentatively TRBD1 (5 bases). Trimming took off 2 bases at V and 3 bases at J, with 17 bases between the two ends. CDR3 size: 16 residues. Germline CDR1 KGHSH, CDR2 LQKENI. The part of the CDR3 DNA that was read is TGTGCCAGCTCACCAATACCGTTACAGGCGAACTACGAG. It translates to CASSPIPLQANYE. The whole CDR3 sequence reads CASSPIPLQANYEQYF.

This clone was seen repeatedly, ten times or more. The read comes to an end 3 residues before the CDR3 does, leaving the germline J gene to fill in the end. The rearrangement links TRBV7-8 to TRBJ2-2; no reliable D call. The V gene's germline CDR1 is SGHVS and CDR2 FQNEAQ. V lost 5 bases and J lost 9, with 19 bases in between. The CDR3 is made up of 15 amino acids. This CDR3 reads CASSAPRLLTRELFF. CDR3 DNA (partial): TGTGCCAGCAGCGCGCCTCGACTGCTTACCCGGGAG.

This clone has ten or more counts. The CDR3 end falls 3 residues outside the read, so it is completed with the germline J gene. The chain carries TRBV30 and TRBJ1-4; 7 nucleotides match TRBD1. Germline-derived CDR1 and CDR2 are GTSNPN and SVGIG (reference sequence). V dropped 1 base and J dropped 6; count of bases not matched to a gene: 8. The CDR3 contains 15 residues. The covered CDR3 bases are TGTGCCTGGAGTGACAACAGGGGAATCTATGAAAAA. Translation gives CAWSDNRGIYEK. The whole CDR3 sequence is CAWSDNRGIYEKLFF.

Ten or more counts support this clone. The CDR3 goes on 3 residues after the read ends, and that part is filled in from the germline J gene. The V and J genes are TRBV2 and TRBJ2-4; D may be TRBD1 (6 bases). CDR1 SNHLY and CDR2 FYNNEI come from the germline V gene. This CDR3 contains 14 residues. V was clipped by 6 bases and J by 6 bases, with 15 bases between them. CDR3 DNA, as far as it was read: TGTGCCAGCAGCGTGGGGGAAGGGGGAAACATT. This encodes CASSVGEGGNI. The entire CDR3 protein reads CASSVGEGGNIQYF.

This clone came up many times. From the germline J gene comes the end of the CDR3, since the read stops 3 residues before it. The chain employs TRBV19 and TRBJ2-1; a weak D match, TRBD2 (5 bases). V was trimmed by 0 bases and J by 7 bases, leaving 10 bases between them. The CDR3 sequence is 14 residues long. From germline, CDR1 is LNHDA and CDR2 SQIVND (reference sequence). The CDR3 bases that were read are TGTGCCAGTAGTATAGATCGTTCGGGGAATGAG. This sequence encodes CASSIDRSGNE. The whole CDR3 protein reads CASSIDRSGNEQFF.